This paragraph reports one T cell receptor beta chain. Its antigen remains unidentified. The input lacks base qualities; no much larger clone sits a single base away. The immunoSEQ Assay, a bias-controlled multiplex PCR, was used to amplify TCRbeta CDR3 regions from genomic DNA. On the authors' methods: Nucleated cell counts per sample were estimated from amplification of reference gene primers within the assay. To quantify the absolute abundance of each unique TCRbeta CDR3 rearrangement, sequence reads were collapsed and filtered. For each sample, productive Simpson clonality was calculated by taking the square root of Simpson's diversity index across productive rearrangements. Sourced from immuneACCESS, this table was stored by TCRdb with only in-frame sequences that have V and J called. A share of the clones is absent; for the studies checked, an unresolved V gene accounts for under half, and the remainder has no known explanation. That table furnishes V, J and clone size, whereas the DNA furnished D and trimming. The sample table holds about 300,000 clones, of which roughly 86% were seen once. The top ten constitute 1.5% to 2% of the sample.

The data were obtained in a study of blood T cell repertoires in COVID-19 (dated by TCRdb to between 2020 and 2021). As for the study more broadly: Collaborator samples came from the United States, Italy and Spain and covered acute and convalescent phases of COVID-19. The material from the prospective study consisted of cDNA or gDNA derived from T cells, B-cell-depleted T cells, or PBMCs. Deeply sampled blood TCRbeta repertoires from subjects exposed to, actively infected with, or recovered from COVID-19 were included in the dataset. The repertoires were released in a freely available public database intended as a resource for research on the immune response to SARS-CoV-2. Samples were obtained from the ongoing ImmuneRACE study (first 160 participants) and from 1,200 or so subjects provided by 6 global collaborators. A de-identified subject ID, COVID-19 status, age in years and sex were almost always included in the sample metadata. Where available, HLA class I and class II types were taken from metadata supplied by the sample provider and were not determined by assay-based typing. The paper's findings and limits, for the study overall: Clinical and demographic metadata were provided uncurated, with the amount varying by source and participant.

One collaborating source in Seattle enrolled patients during active infection and followed them longitudinally through the course of disease. Whole blood was collected in K2EDTA tubes by collaborating institutions according to the institutions' own protocols. For TCRbeta analysis, collaborators shipped samples as frozen whole blood, isolated PBMCs, or DNA extracted from either of those sample types. V and J lose 5 bases and 2 bases, and a span of 14 bases separates them. The germline V gene encodes CDR1 KGHDR and CDR2 SFDVKD. The CDR3 starts with the cysteine, ends with the phenylalanine, and has 15 residues. CDR3 DNA only is kept here, 45 bases in frame from base 1.

The sequence links TRBV24-1 to TRBJ2-5; the D segment could be TRBD1, given 5 matching bases. Sequenced material: peripheral blood. This receptor was taken from a woman aged 25 to 39 with COVID-19, enrolled during active disease. The CDR3 reads as follows: CATSGFGKGQETQYF. The nucleotides read TGTGCCACCAGTGGGTTTGGGAAGGGGCAAGAGACCCAGTACTTC.